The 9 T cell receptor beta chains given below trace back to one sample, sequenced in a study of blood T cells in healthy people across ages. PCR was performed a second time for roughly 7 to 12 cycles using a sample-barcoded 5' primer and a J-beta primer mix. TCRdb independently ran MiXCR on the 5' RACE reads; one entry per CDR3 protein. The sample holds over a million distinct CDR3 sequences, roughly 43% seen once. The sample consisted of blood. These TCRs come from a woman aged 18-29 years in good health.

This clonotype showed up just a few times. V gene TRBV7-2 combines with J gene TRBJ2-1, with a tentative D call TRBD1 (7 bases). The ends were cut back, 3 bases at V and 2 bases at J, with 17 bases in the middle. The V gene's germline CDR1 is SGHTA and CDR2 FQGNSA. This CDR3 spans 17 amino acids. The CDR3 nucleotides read TGTGCCAGCAGCTTTCCAAGACAGGGAGGAACCTACAATGAGCAGTTCTTC. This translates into CASSFPRQGGTYNEQFF.

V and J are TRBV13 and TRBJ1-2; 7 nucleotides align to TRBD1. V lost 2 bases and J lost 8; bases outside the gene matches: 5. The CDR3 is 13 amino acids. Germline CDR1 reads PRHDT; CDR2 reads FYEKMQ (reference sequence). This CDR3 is CASSLTGAQGYTF. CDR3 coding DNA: TGTGCCAGCAGCTTAACAGGGGCCCAGGGCTACACCTTC.

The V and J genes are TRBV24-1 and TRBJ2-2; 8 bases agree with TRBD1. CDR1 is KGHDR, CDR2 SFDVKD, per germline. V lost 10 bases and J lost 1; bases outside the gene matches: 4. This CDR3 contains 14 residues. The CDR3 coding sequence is TGTGCCACTGGGGGACAGGAGAACACCGGGGAGCTGTTTTTT. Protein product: CATGGQENTGELFF.

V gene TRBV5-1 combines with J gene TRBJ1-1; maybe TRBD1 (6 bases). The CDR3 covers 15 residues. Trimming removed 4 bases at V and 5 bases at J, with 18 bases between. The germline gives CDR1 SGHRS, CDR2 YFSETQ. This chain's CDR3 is CASSGGQRVGTEAFF. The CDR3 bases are TGCGCCAGCAGCGGCGGACAGAGGGTTGGAACTGAAGCTTTCTTT.

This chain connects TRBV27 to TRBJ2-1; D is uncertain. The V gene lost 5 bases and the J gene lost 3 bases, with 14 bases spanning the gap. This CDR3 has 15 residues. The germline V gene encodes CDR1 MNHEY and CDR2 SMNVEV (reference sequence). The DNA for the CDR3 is TGTGCCAGCAGTCCCGTCCGCCCTCTCTACAATGAGCAGTTCTTC. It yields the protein CASSPVRPLYNEQFF.

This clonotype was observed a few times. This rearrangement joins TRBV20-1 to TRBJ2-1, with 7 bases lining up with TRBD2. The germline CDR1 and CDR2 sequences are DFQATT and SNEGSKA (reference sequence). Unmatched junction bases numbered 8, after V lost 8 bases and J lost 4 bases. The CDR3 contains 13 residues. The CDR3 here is CSPLAPIYNEQFF. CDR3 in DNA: TGCAGTCCACTAGCGCCGATATACAATGAGCAGTTCTTC.

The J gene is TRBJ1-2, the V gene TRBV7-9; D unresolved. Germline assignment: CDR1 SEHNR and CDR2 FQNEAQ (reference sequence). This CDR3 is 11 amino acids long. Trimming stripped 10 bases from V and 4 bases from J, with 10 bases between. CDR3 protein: CATLEGYGYTF. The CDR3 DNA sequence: TGTGCCACCCTGGAGGGCTATGGCTACACCTTC.

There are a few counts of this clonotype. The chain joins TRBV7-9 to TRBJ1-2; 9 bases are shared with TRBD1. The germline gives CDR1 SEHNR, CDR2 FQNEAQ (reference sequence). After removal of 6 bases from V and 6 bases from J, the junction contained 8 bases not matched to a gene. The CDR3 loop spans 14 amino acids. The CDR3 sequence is CASSSSTGGDGYTF. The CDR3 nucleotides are TGTGCCAGCAGTTCAAGCACAGGGGGCGATGGCTACACCTTC.

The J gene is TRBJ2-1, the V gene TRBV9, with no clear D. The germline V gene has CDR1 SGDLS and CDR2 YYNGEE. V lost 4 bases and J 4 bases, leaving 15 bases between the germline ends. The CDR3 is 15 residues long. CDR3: CASSIRGGDYNEQFF. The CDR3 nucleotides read TGTGCCAGCAGCATCCGAGGTGGGGATTACAATGAGCAGTTCTTC. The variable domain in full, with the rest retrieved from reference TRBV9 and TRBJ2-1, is DSGVTQTPKHLITATGQRVTLRCSPRSGDLSVYWYQQSLDQGLQFLIQYYNGEERAKGNILERFSAQQFPDLHSELNLSSLELGDSALYFCASSIRGGDYNEQFFGPGTRLTVL.